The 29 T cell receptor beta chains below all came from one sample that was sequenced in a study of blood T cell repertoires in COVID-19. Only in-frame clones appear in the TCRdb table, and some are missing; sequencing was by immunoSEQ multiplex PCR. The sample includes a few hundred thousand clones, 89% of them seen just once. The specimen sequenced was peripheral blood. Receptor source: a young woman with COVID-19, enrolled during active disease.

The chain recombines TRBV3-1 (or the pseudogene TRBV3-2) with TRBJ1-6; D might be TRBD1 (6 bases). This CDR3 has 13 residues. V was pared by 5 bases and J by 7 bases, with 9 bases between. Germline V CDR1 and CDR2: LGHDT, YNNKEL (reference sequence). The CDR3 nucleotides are TGTGCCAGCAGCGAGGGGGGGAATTCACCCCTCCACTTT. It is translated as CASSEGGNSPLHF.

CDR3 region: CSASLDRGRYEQYF. The CDR3 DNA sequence: TGCAGTGCTAGTTTGGACAGGGGAAGGTACGAGCAGTACTTC. The V gene is TRBV20-1, the J gene TRBJ2-7; TRBD1 matches 9 bases. After removal of 3 bases from V and 4 bases from J, the junction contained 7 bases not matched to a gene. Germline V gene data show CDR1 as DFQATT and CDR2 as SNEGSKA (reference sequence). The CDR3 consists of 14 residues.

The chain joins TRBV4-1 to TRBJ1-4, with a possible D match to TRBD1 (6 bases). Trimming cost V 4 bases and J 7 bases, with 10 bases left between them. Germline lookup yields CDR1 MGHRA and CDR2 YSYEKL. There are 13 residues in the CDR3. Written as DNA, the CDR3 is TGCGCCAGCAGCCGGGACAACGGTGAAAAACTGTTTTTT. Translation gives CASSRDNGEKLFF.

CDR3 bases: TGTGCCAGCAGCTTACCCGGGAAGGATACGCAGTATTTT. This codes for CASSLPGKDTQYF. J is TRBJ2-3 and V is TRBV7-2; tentatively, D is TRBD2 (5 bases). The V and J ends lost 2 bases and 6 bases respectively, with 9 bases between them. CDR1 and CDR2 from the germline V gene are SGHTA and FQGNSA. This CDR3 is built from 13 residues.

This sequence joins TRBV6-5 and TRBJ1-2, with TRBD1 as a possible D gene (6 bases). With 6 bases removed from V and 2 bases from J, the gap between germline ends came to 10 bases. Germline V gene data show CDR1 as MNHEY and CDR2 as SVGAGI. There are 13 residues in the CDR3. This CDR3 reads CASSRGLNYGYTF. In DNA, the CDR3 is TGTGCCAGCAGCAGGGGCCTCAACTATGGCTACACCTTC.

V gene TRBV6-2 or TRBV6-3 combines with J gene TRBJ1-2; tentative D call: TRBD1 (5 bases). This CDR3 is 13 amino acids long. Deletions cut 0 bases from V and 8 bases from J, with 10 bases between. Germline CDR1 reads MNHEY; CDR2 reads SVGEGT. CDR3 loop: CASSYSGGDGYTF. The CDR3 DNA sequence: TGTGCCAGCAGTTACTCCGGAGGGGACGGCTACACCTTC.

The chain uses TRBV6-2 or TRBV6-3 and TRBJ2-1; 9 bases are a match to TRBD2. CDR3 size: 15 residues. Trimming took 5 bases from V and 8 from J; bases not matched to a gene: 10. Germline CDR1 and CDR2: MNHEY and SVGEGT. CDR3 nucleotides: TGTGCCAGCAGTCTTCGGGCGGGGGGGCCCTATGAGCAGTTCTTC. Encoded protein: CASSLRAGGPYEQFF.

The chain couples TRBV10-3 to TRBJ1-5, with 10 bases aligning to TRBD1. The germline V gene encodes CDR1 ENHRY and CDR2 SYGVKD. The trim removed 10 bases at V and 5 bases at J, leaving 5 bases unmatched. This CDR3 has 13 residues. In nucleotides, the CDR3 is TGTGCCACGAGGGACAGGGGCGATCAGCCCCAGCATTTT. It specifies CATRDRGDQPQHF.

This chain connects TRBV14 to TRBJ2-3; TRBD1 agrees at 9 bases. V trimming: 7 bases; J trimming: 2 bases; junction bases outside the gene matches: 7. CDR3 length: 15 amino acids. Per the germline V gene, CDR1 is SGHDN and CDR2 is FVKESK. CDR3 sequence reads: CASTRGQGNTDTQYF. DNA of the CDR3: TGTGCCAGCACCAGGGGACAGGGAAACACAGATACGCAGTATTTT.

The CDR3 region has the DNA TGTGCCAGCAGTTCCAGGGGGGATTGGGGCTACACCTTC. It translates to CASSSRGDWGYTF. The chain uses TRBV28 and TRBJ1-2; 7 nucleotides line up with TRBD1. Looked up from germline, CDR1 is MDHEN and CDR2 is SYDVKM. The CDR3 has 13 amino acids. V was pared by 4 bases and J by 8 bases, with 7 bases of the junction left unmatched.

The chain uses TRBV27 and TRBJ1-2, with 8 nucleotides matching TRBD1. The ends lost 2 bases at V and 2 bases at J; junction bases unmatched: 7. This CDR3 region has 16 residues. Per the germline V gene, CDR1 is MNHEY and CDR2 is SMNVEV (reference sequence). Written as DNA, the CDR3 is TGTGCCAGCAGTTTAGGGGGGACAGGACTAAACTATGGCTACACCTTC. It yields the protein CASSLGGTGLNYGYTF.

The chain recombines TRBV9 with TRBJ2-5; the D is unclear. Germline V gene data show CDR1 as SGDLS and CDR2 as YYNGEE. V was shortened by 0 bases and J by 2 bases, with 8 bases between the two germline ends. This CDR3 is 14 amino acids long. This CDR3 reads CASSVAGMQETQYF. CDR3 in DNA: TGTGCCAGCAGCGTAGCAGGCATGCAAGAGACCCAGTACTTC.

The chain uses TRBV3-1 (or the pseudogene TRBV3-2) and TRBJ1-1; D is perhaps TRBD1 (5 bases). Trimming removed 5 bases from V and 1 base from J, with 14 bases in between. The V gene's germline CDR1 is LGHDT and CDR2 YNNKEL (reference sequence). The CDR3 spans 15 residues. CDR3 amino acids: CASSVGHRTNTEAFF. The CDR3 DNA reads TGTGCCAGCAGCGTCGGACACAGGACGAACACTGAAGCTTTCTTT.

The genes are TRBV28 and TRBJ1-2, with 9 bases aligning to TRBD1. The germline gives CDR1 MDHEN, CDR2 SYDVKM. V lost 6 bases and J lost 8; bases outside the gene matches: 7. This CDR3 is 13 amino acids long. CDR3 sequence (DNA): TGTGCCAGCAGCCTACAGGGGGCACGGGGCTACACCTTC. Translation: CASSLQGARGYTF.

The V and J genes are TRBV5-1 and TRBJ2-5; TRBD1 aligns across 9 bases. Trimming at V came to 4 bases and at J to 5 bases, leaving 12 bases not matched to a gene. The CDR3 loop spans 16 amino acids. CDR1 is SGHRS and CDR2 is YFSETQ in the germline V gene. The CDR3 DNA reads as TGCGCCAGCAGCCCAACCGCGGGACAGGGAGGGGAGACCCAGTACTTC. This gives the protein CASSPTAGQGGETQYF.

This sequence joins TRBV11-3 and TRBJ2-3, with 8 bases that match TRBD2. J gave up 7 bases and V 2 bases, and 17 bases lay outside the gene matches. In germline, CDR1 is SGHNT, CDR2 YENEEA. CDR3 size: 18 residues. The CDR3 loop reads CASSLRVDRLAGKNTQYF. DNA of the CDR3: TGTGCCAGCAGCTTAAGGGTAGACCGCCTAGCGGGCAAGAATACGCAGTATTTT.

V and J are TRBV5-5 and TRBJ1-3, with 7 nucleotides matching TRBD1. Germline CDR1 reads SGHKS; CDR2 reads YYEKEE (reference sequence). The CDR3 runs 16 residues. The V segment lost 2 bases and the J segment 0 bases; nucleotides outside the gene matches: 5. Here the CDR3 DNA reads TGTGCCAGCAGCTTATTGGGACAGAGCTCTGGAAACACCATATATTTT. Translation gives CASSLLGQSSGNTIYF.

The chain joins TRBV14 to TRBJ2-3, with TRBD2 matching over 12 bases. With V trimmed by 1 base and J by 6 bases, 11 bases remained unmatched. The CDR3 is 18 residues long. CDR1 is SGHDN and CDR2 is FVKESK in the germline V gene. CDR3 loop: CASSQGPGLAGSRDTQYF. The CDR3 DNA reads TGTGCCAGCAGCCAAGGTCCTGGACTAGCGGGGTCTCGGGATACGCAGTATTTT.

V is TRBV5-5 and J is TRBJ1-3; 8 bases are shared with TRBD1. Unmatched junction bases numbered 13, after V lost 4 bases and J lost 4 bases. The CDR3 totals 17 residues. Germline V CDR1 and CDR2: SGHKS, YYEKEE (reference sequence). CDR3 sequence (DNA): TGTGCCAGCAGCGACTATCGTTCCAGGACAGGGGGAAACACCATATATTTT. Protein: CASSDYRSRTGGNTIYF.

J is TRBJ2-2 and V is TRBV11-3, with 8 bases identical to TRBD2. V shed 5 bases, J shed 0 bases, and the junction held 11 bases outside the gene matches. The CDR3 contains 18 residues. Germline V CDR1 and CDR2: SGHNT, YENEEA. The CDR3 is CASSRWGAGASNTGELFF. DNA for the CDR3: TGTGCCAGCAGCCGTTGGGGAGCGGGGGCTTCGAACACCGGGGAGCTGTTTTTT.

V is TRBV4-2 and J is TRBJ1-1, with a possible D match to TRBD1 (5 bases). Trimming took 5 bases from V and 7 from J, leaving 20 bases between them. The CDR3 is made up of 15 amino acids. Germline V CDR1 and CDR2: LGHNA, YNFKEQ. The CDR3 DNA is TGTGCCAGCAGCACAAGGATGCAGGGCTCAGGTGAAGCTTTCTTT. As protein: CASSTRMQGSGEAFF.

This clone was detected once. In DNA form, the CDR3 reads TGCGCCAGCAGCCCCGCAGGGTATAGCAATCAGCCCCAGCATTTT. Translation gives CASSPAGYSNQPQHF. J is TRBJ1-5 and V is TRBV5-1; D possibly corresponds to TRBD1 (5 bases). This CDR3 is 15 amino acids long. CDR1 and CDR2 (germline): SGHRS, YFSETQ. V was pared by 4 bases and J by 0 bases, with 11 bases between.

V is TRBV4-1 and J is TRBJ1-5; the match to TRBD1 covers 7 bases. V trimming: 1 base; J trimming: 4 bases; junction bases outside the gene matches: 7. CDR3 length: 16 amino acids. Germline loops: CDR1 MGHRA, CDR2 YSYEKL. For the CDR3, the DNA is TGCGCCAGCAGCCAAGTCGGGGAGGACAGGAATCAGCCCCAGCATTTT. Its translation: CASSQVGEDRNQPQHF.

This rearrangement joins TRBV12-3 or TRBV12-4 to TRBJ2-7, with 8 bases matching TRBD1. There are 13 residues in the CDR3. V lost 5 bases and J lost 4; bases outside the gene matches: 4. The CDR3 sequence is CASSATGEYEQYV. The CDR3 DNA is TGTGCCAGCAGTGCGACAGGGGAGTACGAGCAGTACGTC.

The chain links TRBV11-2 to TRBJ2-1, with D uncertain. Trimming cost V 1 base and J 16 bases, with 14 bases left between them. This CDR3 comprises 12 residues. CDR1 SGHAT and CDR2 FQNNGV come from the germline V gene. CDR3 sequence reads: CASSLVVPPVFF. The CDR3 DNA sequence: TGTGCCAGCAGCTTAGTCGTGCCTCCGGTTTTCTTC.

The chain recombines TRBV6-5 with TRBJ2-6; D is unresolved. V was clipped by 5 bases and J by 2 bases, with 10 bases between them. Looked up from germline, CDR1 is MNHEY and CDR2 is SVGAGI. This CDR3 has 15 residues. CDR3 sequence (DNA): TGTGCCAGCAGTCCACTGGGCGCTGGGGCCAACGTCCTGACTTTC. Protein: CASSPLGAGANVLTF.

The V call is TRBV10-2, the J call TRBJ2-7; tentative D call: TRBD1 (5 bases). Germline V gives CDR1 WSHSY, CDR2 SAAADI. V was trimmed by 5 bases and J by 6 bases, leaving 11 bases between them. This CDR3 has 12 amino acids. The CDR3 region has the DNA TGCGCCAGCAGTTCCACAGGTGGCGAGCAGTACGTC. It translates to CASSSTGGEQYV.

In DNA form, the CDR3 reads TGTGCCAGCAGCTTGGTAGGGACAGAAGCTTTCTTT. Protein sequence: CASSLVGTEAFF. This chain joins TRBV5-4 and TRBJ1-1, with D possibly TRBD1 on 6 matching bases. Germline V lookup: CDR1 SGHNT, CDR2 YYREEE (reference sequence). Trimming removed 0 bases at V and 8 bases at J, with 8 bases between. CDR3 size: 12 residues.

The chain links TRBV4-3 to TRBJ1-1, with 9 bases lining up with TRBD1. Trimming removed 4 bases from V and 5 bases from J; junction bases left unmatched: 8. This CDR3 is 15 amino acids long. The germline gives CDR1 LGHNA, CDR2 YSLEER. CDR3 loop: CASSLLGTGRTEAFF. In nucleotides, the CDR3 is TGCGCCAGCAGCCTCCTTGGGACAGGGAGGACTGAAGCTTTCTTT.